This passage covers 20 T cell receptor beta chains from one sample sequenced in a study of blood T cell repertoires in COVID-19. TCRdb's table, derived via immunoSEQ multiplex PCR, lists solely in-frame clones and lacks some. The sample contains a few hundred thousand clones, 70% to 90% of which appear only once. What was sequenced was PBMCs or T cells enriched from blood (not recorded which). All receptors derive from a man aged 25 to 45 who had recovered from COVID-19.

This clone was seen more than once but under ten times. V and J are TRBV5-1 and TRBJ1-4, with D perhaps TRBD1 (5 bases). From germline, CDR1 is SGHRS and CDR2 YFSETQ. Trimming left V 0 bases short and J 1 base short, with 16 bases between. This CDR3 region has 18 residues. CDR3 DNA sequence: TGCGCCAGCAGCTTGGAGGCGCCAGGGAGGGTAACTAATGAAAAACTGTTTTTT. It encodes CASSLEAPGRVTNEKLFF.

This clone was picked up a small number of times. This rearrangement joins TRBV10-3 to TRBJ1-6; TRBD1 matches 7 bases. V trimming: 6 bases; J trimming: 7 bases; junction bases outside the gene matches: 6. CDR1 and CDR2 from the germline V gene are ENHRY and SYGVKD. This CDR3 spans 14 amino acids. In nucleotides, the CDR3 is TGTGCCATCAGCGCCGGGACAGAGAATTCACCCCTCCACTTT. Encoded protein: CAISAGTENSPLHF.

V and J are TRBV9 and TRBJ2-5; possibly TRBD2 for D (6 bases). Germline V CDR1 and CDR2: SGDLS, YYNGEE. V lost 3 bases and J 0 bases, leaving 12 bases between the germline ends. The CDR3 totals 15 residues. For the CDR3, the DNA is TGTGCCAGCAGCGCGGGAGCCCGGTACCAAGAGACCCAGTACTTC. Translating it yields CASSAGARYQETQYF.

This clone was observed once. The chain uses TRBV6-5 and TRBJ1-5; D gene unclear. In germline, CDR1 is MNHEY, CDR2 SVGAGI. The CDR3 consists of 13 residues. V was clipped by 2 bases and J by 5 bases, with 7 bases between them. The CDR3 DNA sequence: TGTGCCAGCAGTTACGCCGGAGATCAGCCCCAGCATTTT. This codes for CASSYAGDQPQHF.

The chain carries TRBV6-6 and TRBJ1-5; D is possibly TRBD1 (6 bases). Trimming left V 1 base short and J 0 bases short, with 7 bases between. Germline lookup yields CDR1 MNHNY and CDR2 SVGAGI (reference sequence). CDR3 size: 15 residues. The CDR3 DNA is TGTGCCAGCAGTTACTACAGGGATAGCAATCAGCCCCAGCATTTT. Protein product: CASSYYRDSNQPQHF.

The V call is TRBV3-1 (or the pseudogene TRBV3-2), the J call TRBJ2-3; D is possibly TRBD2 (7 bases). V lost 5 bases and J 5 bases, leaving 14 bases between the germline ends. There are 14 residues in the CDR3. CDR1 LGHDT and CDR2 YNNKEL come from the germline V gene (reference sequence). The CDR3 DNA sequence: TGTGCCAGCAGCAGACAAGGGGGGGGAGATACGCAGTATTTT. Its protein is CASSRQGGGDTQYF.

V is TRBV9 and J is TRBJ2-3; 8 bases align to TRBD2. V was clipped by 4 bases and J by 4 bases; unmatched bases: 11. The CDR3 is 16 residues long. Germline loops: CDR1 SGDLS, CDR2 YYNGEE. CDR3 in DNA: TGTGCCAGCAGCCTAGCCTCGGGGGGGCTCGCAGATACGCAGTATTTT. It codes for CASSLASGGLADTQYF.

In the case of this clone: The identical CDR3 is also encoded by other nucleotide sequences in the sample. The rearrangement links TRBV19 to TRBJ2-5; TRBD1 matches at 7 bases. CDR3 size: 14 residues. Germline loops: CDR1 LNHDA, CDR2 SQIVND (reference sequence). Trimming at V came to 5 bases and at J to 1 base, leaving 4 bases not matched to a gene. The CDR3 region has the DNA TGTGCCAGTAGTCCCCGGGACAGCCAAGAGACCCAGTACTTC. Protein: CASSPRDSQETQYF.

The rearrangement joins TRBV5-4 to TRBJ2-7, with TRBD1 matching over 9 bases. CDR3 length: 14 residues. Germline lookup yields CDR1 SGHNT and CDR2 YYREEE (reference sequence). Trimming took 1 base from V and 6 from J; bases not matched to a gene: 5. CDR3 residues: CASSLWDRAGEQYF. In DNA form, the CDR3 reads TGTGCCAGCAGCTTGTGGGACAGGGCAGGCGAGCAGTACTTC.

This chain uses TRBV19 with TRBJ1-1; 9 nucleotides agree with TRBD1. There are 13 residues in the CDR3. J gave up 3 bases and V 6 bases, and 2 bases lay outside the gene matches. CDR1 is LNHDA and CDR2 is SQIVND in the germline V gene (reference sequence). CDR3 DNA sequence: TGTGCCAGTAGAAGACAGGGGGACACTGAAGCTTTCTTT. Protein sequence: CASRRQGDTEAFF. Using reference TRBV19 and TRBJ1-1 for the parts outside the CDR3, the full variable domain is DGGITQSPKYLFRKEGQNVTLSCEQNLNHDAMYWYRQDPGQGLRLIYYSQIVNDFQKGDIAEGYSVSREKKESFPLTVTSAQKNPTAFYLCASRRQGDTEAFFGQGTRLTVV.

The rearrangement links TRBV4-2 to TRBJ2-5; the match to TRBD2 covers 7 bases. Germline loops: CDR1 LGHNA, CDR2 YNFKEQ. The CDR3 spans 16 residues. V was clipped by 4 bases and J by 2 bases; unmatched bases: 10. The CDR3 DNA follows: TGTGCCAGCAGCCCCGAGGAGCGGGGCCGACAAGAGACCCAGTACTTC. Protein sequence: CASSPEERGRQETQYF.

The chain has TRBV11-2 and TRBJ2-7; D is ambiguous. CDR1 and CDR2 (germline): SGHAT, FQNNGV. Trimming left V 1 base short and J 0 bases short, with 7 bases between. This CDR3 has 14 residues. CDR3 residues: CASSLVATSYEQYF. CDR3 nucleotides: TGTGCCAGCAGCTTAGTGGCAACCTCCTACGAGCAGTACTTC.

This chain connects TRBV3-1 (or the pseudogene TRBV3-2) to TRBJ1-5; 11 bases align to TRBD1. V dropped 4 bases and J dropped 5; count of bases not matched to a gene: 7. In germline, CDR1 is LGHDT, CDR2 YNNKEL (reference sequence). This CDR3 contains 16 residues. The DNA for the CDR3 is TGTGCCAGCAGCCCCCGGTGGGACAGGGGGGATCAGCCCCAGCATTTT. It codes for CASSPRWDRGDQPQHF.

This rearrangement joins TRBV5-6 to TRBJ2-7, with TRBD1 matching over 7 bases. V shed 4 bases, J shed 2 bases, and the junction held 15 bases outside the gene matches. The CDR3 length is 17 residues. Germline CDR1 reads SGHDT; CDR2 reads YYEEEE. CDR3 coding DNA: TGTGCCAGCAGCCCGAACGGGGTTTGGGACAGCGCCTACGAGCAGTACTTC. The encoded protein is CASSPNGVWDSAYEQYF.

The chain recombines TRBV5-1 with TRBJ2-6, with a weak D call TRBD1 (6 bases). Germline V gene sequence: CDR1 SGHRS, CDR2 YFSETQ. This CDR3 contains 17 residues. Trimming shortened V by 4 bases and J by 0 bases, and 14 bases separated the two germline ends. CDR3 protein: CASSPNRASSGANVLTF. Here the CDR3 DNA reads TGCGCCAGCAGCCCCAACAGGGCCAGCTCTGGGGCCAACGTCCTGACTTTC.

This clone was recorded a few times. This chain joins TRBV6-4 and TRBJ2-5; D may be TRBD2 (6 bases). CDR3 size: 15 residues. V was cut by 3 bases and J by 4 bases, with 15 bases left in between. CDR1 is MRHNA, CDR2 SNTAGT, per germline. CDR3 residues: CASSEDGGSGETQYF. The CDR3 nucleotides are TGTGCCAGCAGTGAAGACGGGGGATCAGGAGAGACCCAGTACTTC.

The chain recombines TRBV5-1 with TRBJ1-2; no firm D call. V dropped 4 bases and J dropped 0 bases, with 13 bases sitting between them. Germline loops: CDR1 SGHRS, CDR2 YFSETQ. The CDR3 length is 15 residues. The CDR3 is CASSAQGAANYGYTF. CDR3 DNA sequence: TGCGCCAGCAGCGCCCAAGGTGCGGCTAACTATGGCTACACCTTC.

This CDR3 reads CASSRGGSGVINEQFF. CDR3 nucleotides: TGCGCCAGCAGCCGGGGCGGTAGCGGGGTGATAAATGAGCAGTTCTTC. V gene TRBV5-1 combines with J gene TRBJ2-1; 8 bases are shared with TRBD2. In germline, CDR1 is SGHRS, CDR2 YFSETQ. The CDR3 runs to 16 residues. Germline trimming cut 4 bases from V and 7 bases from J; bases unmatched to any gene: 13.

V and J are TRBV13 and TRBJ2-1, with D maybe TRBD1 (5 bases). The CDR3 sequence is 14 residues long. Germline CDR1 and CDR2: PRHDT and FYEKMQ (reference sequence). Deletions cut 1 base from V and 4 bases from J, with 8 bases between. This chain's CDR3 is CASSLVGAYNEQFF. The CDR3 DNA reads TGTGCCAGCAGCTTAGTAGGGGCGTACAATGAGCAGTTCTTC. The full variable domain, rest sourced from reference TRBV13 and TRBJ2-1, is AAGVIQSPRHLIKEKRETATLKCYPIPRHDTVYWYQQGPGQDPQFLISFYEKMQSDKGSIPDRFSAQQFSDYHSELNMSSLELGDSALYFCASSLVGAYNEQFFGPGTRLTVL.

V gene TRBV9 combines with J gene TRBJ2-1, with 10 bases matching TRBD2. Germline V lookup: CDR1 SGDLS, CDR2 YYNGEE. The trim removed 4 bases at V and 9 bases at J, leaving 16 bases unmatched. The CDR3 sequence is 17 residues long. For the CDR3, the DNA is TGTGCCAGCAGCCCTAGCGTAGCTACTAGCGGGGTTCTTGAGCAGTTCTTC. Protein sequence: CASSPSVATSGVLEQFF.